This T cell receptor (beta chain) comes out of a study of CD8 T cells in ankylosing spondylitis. The study, taken as a whole, reports: What appeared characteristic of ankylosing spondylitis blood was a TCR beta motif of 7 or 8 highly homologous variants.

CDR1 and CDR2 (germline): WNHNN, SYGVQD (reference sequence). The CDR3 runs to 16 residues. The trim removed 6 bases at V and 5 bases at J, leaving 10 bases unmatched. Each CDR3 protein gets one entry after TCRdb re-called the 5' RACE reads with MiXCR. The table has about 700,000 distinct CDR3 sequences, around 17% seen once. This clonotype appeared a few times. Its target is not known. The chain combines TRBV10-1 with TRBJ2-5; TRBD2 matches 12 bases. Specimen: blood, either unsorted or a sorted T cell fraction (not recorded which). The receptor was derived from a male donor with ankylosing spondylitis. Written as DNA, the CDR3 is TGCGCCAGCAGAGACCCTAGCGGGGGGGGAGGGGAGACCCAGTACTTC. Translated, it gives CASRDPSGGGGETQYF.